The T cell receptor (beta chain) under discussion was sequenced for a study of Ad26.COV2.S vaccination and SARS-CoV-2 variants. Study results and caveats: Analyses that measured TCR breadth and depth may have underestimated total T cell responses. Among vaccine recipients, spike-specific TCR breadth exceeded that of placebo recipients.

Treatment described: roughly 19 received Ad26.COV2.S at low or high dose, single or two shots; several received placebo; per-sample allocation not given. It was on day 63 after the first vaccine or placebo injection that samples were taken. In Boston, the donor was an adult between 18-55 years of age. The vaccine antigen was prefusion-stabilized Wuhan SARS-CoV-2 spike. Sequencing was performed with immunoSEQ multiplex PCR; in TCRdb, only in-frame clones are kept and a portion is missing. The table lists about 410,000 clones, approximately 89% of them singletons. Germline V gene data show CDR1 as LGHDT and CDR2 as YNNKEL (reference sequence). V gave up 1 base and J gave up 0 bases, with 9 bases separating them. The CDR3 has 15 amino acids. Of note for this clone: Its antigen remains unidentified.

This sequence originates from a person aged 18-65 years who received the Ad26.COV2.S COVID-19 vaccine or a placebo. The sample in question was peripheral blood, obtained in a trial of Ad26.COV2.S vaccine versus placebo. The chain couples TRBV3-1 (or the pseudogene TRBV3-2) to TRBJ1-2, with D tentatively TRBD1 (6 bases). The CDR3 region has the DNA TGTGCCAGCAGCCAAGGGGGGGCACCTAACTATGGCTACACCTTC. Amino acids: CASSQGGAPNYGYTF.